This T cell receptor (beta chain) was obtained from a study of OX40 agonist ivuxolimab in advanced cancers. V lost 0 bases to trimming and J lost 7 bases, with 25 bases between them. Germline V gene data show CDR1 as MGHRA and CDR2 as YSYEKL. This CDR3 has 18 residues. Only in-frame clones appear in the TCRdb table, and some are missing; sequencing was by immunoSEQ multiplex PCR. The table shows 30,000 to 35,000 clones, with more than 80% occurring only once. V is TRBV4-1 and J is TRBJ2-7; a weak D match, TRBD2 (7 bases). The sequencing used CD4+ or CD8+ T cells sorted from blood, collected in a trial of the OX40 agonist ivuxolimab. The TCR sequence derives from an adult with an advanced solid tumor such as melanoma, head and neck, liver or kidney cancer. The CDR3 bases are TGCGCCAGCAGCCAAGACCCCTCCAGCGAGGGGGGGCCTGGGGAGCAGTACTTC. Protein: CASSQDPSSEGGPGEQYF.